The 16 T cell receptor beta chains given below trace back to one sample, sequenced in a study of CD8+CD57+ T cells in acquired aplastic anemia. CDR3 and TCR beta VDJ profiling relied on a genomic DNA template. TCRdb reprocessed the reads with MiXCR, giving one entry per CDR3 protein. The sample has some 200,000 distinct CDR3 sequences; approximately 65% are singletons. Patients picked for sequencing had shown CD8+CD57+ cell expansion detected by flow cytometry. The sequencing sample was made of sorted CD4+, CD8+, or CD8+CD57+ T cells (not recorded which) from PBMCs. The receptors were sampled from a human donor with aplastic anemia.

This clonotype occurred a few times. The rearrangement joins TRBV19 to TRBJ2-5, with D tentatively TRBD2 (5 bases). Per germline, CDR1 LNHDA and CDR2 SQIVND (reference sequence). This CDR3 contains 13 residues. Trimming stripped 2 bases from V and 2 bases from J, with 6 bases between. CDR3 DNA sequence: TGTGCCAGTAGTATACGCGGGCAAGAGACCCAGTACTTC. Translated: CASSIRGQETQYF.

The chain employs TRBV5-1 and TRBJ1-2; no firm D call. V shed 2 bases and J shed 7 bases, with 15 bases lying between them. In germline, CDR1 is SGHRS, CDR2 YFSETQ. This CDR3 comprises 14 residues. As DNA, the CDR3 is TGCGCCAGCAGCTTCGAACAACGAGGACTTGGCTACACCTTC. The encoded protein is CASSFEQRGLGYTF.

V usage is TRBV10-1 and J usage is TRBJ2-3; D possibly corresponds to TRBD1 (6 bases). V lost 6 bases and J 0 bases, leaving 10 bases between the germline ends. This CDR3 is 14 amino acids long. In germline, CDR1 is WNHNN, CDR2 SYGVQD (reference sequence). CDR3 sequence reads: CASSGQLSTDTQYF. Here the CDR3 DNA reads TGCGCCAGCAGCGGACAGCTAAGCACAGATACGCAGTATTTT.

This clonotype came up many times. V usage is TRBV19 and J usage is TRBJ2-5; possible D gene TRBD1, 5 bases. Trimming cost V 6 bases and J 5 bases, with 13 bases left between them. CDR1 is LNHDA and CDR2 is SQIVND in the germline V gene (reference sequence). This CDR3 spans 13 amino acids. The CDR3 DNA follows: TGTGCCAGTAGATCAAGGGGATGGGAGACCCAGTACTTC. Translating it yields CASRSRGWETQYF.

This sequence joins TRBV12-3 or TRBV12-4 and TRBJ1-2; 10 bases are a match to TRBD1. The V gene end was trimmed by 4 bases and the J gene end by 6 bases; junction bases not matched to a gene: 2. The CDR3 is 13 amino acids. CDR3 in DNA: TGTGCCAGCAGTTCAGGGACAGGGGATGGCTACACCTTC. It specifies CASSSGTGDGYTF.

The chain carries TRBV10-3 and TRBJ1-1; D gene uncertain. The CDR3 is 12 residues long. Trimming cost V 2 bases and J 7 bases, with 8 bases left between them. Germline V CDR1 and CDR2: ENHRY, SYGVKD. This CDR3 reads CAISEGVGEAFF. CDR3 DNA sequence: TGTGCCATCAGTGAGGGTGTTGGTGAAGCTTTCTTT.

This chain links TRBV25-1 with TRBJ2-1, with TRBD2 matching over 7 bases. The V gene end was trimmed by 4 bases and the J gene end by 10 bases; junction bases not matched to a gene: 10. CDR3 length: 14 residues. The germline V gene has CDR1 MGHDK and CDR2 SYGVNS. The CDR3 DNA reads as TGTGCCAGCAGTGTGGGGGGGAGTTTGGTGGAGCAGTTCTTC. Amino acid sequence: CASSVGGSLVEQFF.

In regard to this clonotype: Germline and junction disagree at one end, which may indicate a read error. The chain carries TRBV15 and TRBJ2-3, with 7 bases fitting TRBD2. Germline loops: CDR1 LNHNV, CDR2 YYDKDF (reference sequence). The CDR3 sequence is 17 residues long. The CDR3 sequence is CATSLPPLAGVTDKQYF. The CDR3 coding sequence is TGTGCCACCAGCCTCCCTCCCTTGGCGGGAGTTACAGATAAGCAGTATTTT.

The sample holds a few counts of this clonotype. J is TRBJ2-5 and V is TRBV20-1, with D maybe TRBD2 (5 bases). V dropped 3 bases and J dropped 4 bases, with 9 bases sitting between them. This CDR3 region has 12 residues. Germline CDR1 and CDR2: DFQATT and SNEGSKA (reference sequence). The CDR3 is CSASYGIETQYF. CDR3 DNA: TGCAGTGCTAGTTACGGGATAGAGACCCAGTACTTC.

This clonotype was counted between two and nine times. The V gene is TRBV20-1, the J gene TRBJ2-3; D is ambiguous. V shed 5 bases and J shed 3 bases, with 18 bases lying between them. Germline-derived CDR1 and CDR2 are DFQATT and SNEGSKA (reference sequence). The CDR3 covers 15 residues. Here the CDR3 DNA reads TGCAGTGCTCGCCGGGCCCAGGCTAGGACAGATACGCAGTATTTT. This translates into CSARRAQARTDTQYF.

This clonotype was recorded a few times. The chain is built from TRBV20-1 and TRBJ2-1; 8 bases are a match to TRBD2. The ends lost 3 bases at V and 6 bases at J; junction bases unmatched: 10. This CDR3 region has 15 residues. CDR1 is DFQATT, CDR2 SNEGSKA, per germline (reference sequence). CDR3 bases: TGCAGTGCTAGTGTCTTGACGGGAGGGCTCAATGAGCAGTTCTTC. Translated: CSASVLTGGLNEQFF.

The chain has TRBV2 and TRBJ2-5, with 11 bases matching TRBD1. Germline-derived CDR1 and CDR2 are SNHLY and FYNNEI. Trimming removed 8 bases from V and 3 bases from J; junction bases left unmatched: 5. This CDR3 region has 14 residues. The chain's CDR3 is CASGGTGGEETQYF. The CDR3 region has the DNA TGTGCCAGCGGTGGGACAGGGGGGGAAGAGACCCAGTACTTC.

The rearrangement links TRBV20-1 to TRBJ1-5; TRBD1 matches at 9 bases. Germline V lookup: CDR1 DFQATT, CDR2 SNEGSKA (reference sequence). V was pared by 6 bases and J by 2 bases, with 8 bases of the junction left unmatched. The CDR3 runs 15 residues. CDR3 sequence (DNA): TGCAGTGCCCGAAACAGGGGGCTGGGCAATCAGCCCCAGCATTTT. It specifies CSARNRGLGNQPQHF.

This clonotype was detected only once. This chain uses TRBV20-1 with TRBJ1-6, with TRBD1 as a possible D gene (5 bases). CDR1 is DFQATT, CDR2 SNEGSKA, per germline (reference sequence). V was shortened by 4 bases and J by 10 bases, with 11 bases between the two germline ends. The CDR3 contains 12 residues. This CDR3 reads CSAKVEGSPLHF. CDR3 DNA sequence: TGCAGTGCTAAGGTCGAGGGGTCACCCCTCCACTTT.

This chain uses TRBV7-9 with TRBJ1-6; tentatively, D is TRBD1 (5 bases). Germline CDR1 is SEHNR and CDR2 is FQNEAQ (reference sequence). CDR3 size: 14 residues. The ends were cut back, 2 bases at V and 5 bases at J, with 7 bases in the middle. The CDR3 here is CASSLSTDNSPLHF. CDR3 coding DNA: TGTGCCAGCAGCTTATCGACAGATAATTCACCCCTCCACTTT.

The V and J genes are TRBV15 and TRBJ2-7; D is perhaps TRBD2 (6 bases). Deletions cut 0 bases from V and 2 bases from J, with 14 bases between. Germline V gene sequence: CDR1 LNHNV, CDR2 YYDKDF (reference sequence). The CDR3 is 16 amino acids. The chain's CDR3 is CATSRDTLATPYEQYF. DNA of the CDR3: TGTGCCACCAGCAGAGATACCCTAGCGACGCCCTACGAGCAGTACTTC.